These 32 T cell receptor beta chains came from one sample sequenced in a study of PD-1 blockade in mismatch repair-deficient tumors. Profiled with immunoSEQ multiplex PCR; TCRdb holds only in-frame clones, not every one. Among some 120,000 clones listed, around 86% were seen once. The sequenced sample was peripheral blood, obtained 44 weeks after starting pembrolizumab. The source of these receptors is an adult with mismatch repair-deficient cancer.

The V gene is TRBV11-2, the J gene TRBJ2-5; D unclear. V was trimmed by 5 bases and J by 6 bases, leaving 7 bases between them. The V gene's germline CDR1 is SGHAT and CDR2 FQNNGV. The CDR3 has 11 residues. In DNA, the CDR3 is TGTGCCAGCAGCAGAGATCAGACCCAGTACTTC. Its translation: CASSRDQTQYF.

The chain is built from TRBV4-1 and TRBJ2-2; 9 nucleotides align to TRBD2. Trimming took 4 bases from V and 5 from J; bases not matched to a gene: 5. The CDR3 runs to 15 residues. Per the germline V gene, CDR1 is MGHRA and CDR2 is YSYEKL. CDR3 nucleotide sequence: TGCGCCAGCAGCCGCTACCTAGCGGGAACCGGGGAGCTGTTTTTT. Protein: CASSRYLAGTGELFF.

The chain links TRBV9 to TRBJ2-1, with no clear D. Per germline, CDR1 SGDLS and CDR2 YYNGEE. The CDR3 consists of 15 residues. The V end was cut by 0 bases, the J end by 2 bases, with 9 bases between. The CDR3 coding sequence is TGTGCCAGCAGCGTAGTTGCAGGCCCCTACAATGAGCAGTTCTTC. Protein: CASSVVAGPYNEQFF. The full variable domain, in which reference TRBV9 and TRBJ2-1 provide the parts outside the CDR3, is DSGVTQTPKHLITATGQRVTLRCSPRSGDLSVYWYQQSLDQGLQFLIQYYNGEERAKGNILERFSAQQFPDLHSELNLSSLELGDSALYFCASSVVAGPYNEQFFGPGTRLTVL.

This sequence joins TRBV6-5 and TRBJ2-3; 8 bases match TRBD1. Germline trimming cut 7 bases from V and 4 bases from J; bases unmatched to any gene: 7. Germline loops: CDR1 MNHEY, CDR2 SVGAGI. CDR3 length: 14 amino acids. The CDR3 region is CASNPGGLADTQYF. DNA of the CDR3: TGTGCCAGCAATCCAGGGGGCTTGGCAGATACGCAGTATTTT.

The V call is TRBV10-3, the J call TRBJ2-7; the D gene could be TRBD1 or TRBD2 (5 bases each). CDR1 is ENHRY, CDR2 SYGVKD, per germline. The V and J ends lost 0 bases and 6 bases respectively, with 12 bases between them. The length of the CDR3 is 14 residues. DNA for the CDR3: TGTGCCATCAGTGAGTCTCGCCAGGGACGCGAGCAGTACTTC. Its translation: CAISESRQGREQYF.

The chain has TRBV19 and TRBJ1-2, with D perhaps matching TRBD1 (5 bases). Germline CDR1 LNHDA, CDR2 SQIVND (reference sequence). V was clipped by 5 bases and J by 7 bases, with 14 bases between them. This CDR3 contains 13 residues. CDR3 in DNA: TGTGCCAGTAGTTCTCAGGGAATTAGTGGCTACACCTTC. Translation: CASSSQGISGYTF.

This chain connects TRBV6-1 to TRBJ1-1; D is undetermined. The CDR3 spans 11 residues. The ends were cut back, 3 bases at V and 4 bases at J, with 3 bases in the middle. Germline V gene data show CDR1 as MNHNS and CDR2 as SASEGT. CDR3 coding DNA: TGTGCCAGCAGTGAGCGCACTGAAGCTTTCTTT. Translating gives CASSERTEAFF.

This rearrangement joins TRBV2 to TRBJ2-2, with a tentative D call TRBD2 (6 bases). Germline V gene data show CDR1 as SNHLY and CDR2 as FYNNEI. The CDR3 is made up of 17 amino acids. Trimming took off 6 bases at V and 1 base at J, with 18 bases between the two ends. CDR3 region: CASSVNPSSGNTGELFF. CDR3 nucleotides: TGTGCCAGCAGCGTCAATCCCAGTAGCGGGAACACCGGGGAGCTGTTTTTT.

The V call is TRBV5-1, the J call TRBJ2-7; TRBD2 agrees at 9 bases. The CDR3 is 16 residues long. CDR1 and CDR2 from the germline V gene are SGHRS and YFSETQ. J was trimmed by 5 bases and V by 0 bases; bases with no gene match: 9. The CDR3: CASSLANSGSANEQYF. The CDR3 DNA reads TGCGCCAGCAGCTTGGCCAATAGCGGGAGTGCCAACGAGCAGTACTTC. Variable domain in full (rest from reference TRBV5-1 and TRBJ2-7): KAGVTQTPRYLIKTRGQQVTLSCSPISGHRSVSWYQQTPGQGLQFLFEYFSETQRNKGNFPGRFSGRQFSNSRSEMNVSTLELGDSALYLCASSLANSGSANEQYFGPGTRLTVT.

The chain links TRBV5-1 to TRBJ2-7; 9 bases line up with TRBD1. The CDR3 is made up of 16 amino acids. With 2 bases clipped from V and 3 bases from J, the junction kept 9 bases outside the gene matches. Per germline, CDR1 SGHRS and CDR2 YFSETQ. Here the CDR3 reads CASSFLSGDRDYEQYF. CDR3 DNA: TGCGCCAGCAGCTTCCTGAGTGGGGACAGGGACTACGAGCAGTACTTC.

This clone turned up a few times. CDR3 sequence reads: CASRTLNTDTQYF. CDR3 in DNA: TGTGCCAGCAGGACCCTAAACACAGATACGCAGTATTTT. V gene TRBV6-5 combines with J gene TRBJ2-3, with D unresolved. This CDR3 contains 13 residues. Germline lookup yields CDR1 MNHEY and CDR2 SVGAGI. Trimming took off 6 bases at V and 2 bases at J, with 9 bases between the two ends.

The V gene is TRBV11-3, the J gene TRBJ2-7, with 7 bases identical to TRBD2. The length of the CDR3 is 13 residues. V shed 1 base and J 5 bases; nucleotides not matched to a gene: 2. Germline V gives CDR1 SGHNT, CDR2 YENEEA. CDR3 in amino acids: CASSLGEGHEQYF. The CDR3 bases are TGTGCCAGCAGCTTAGGGGAGGGGCACGAGCAGTACTTC.

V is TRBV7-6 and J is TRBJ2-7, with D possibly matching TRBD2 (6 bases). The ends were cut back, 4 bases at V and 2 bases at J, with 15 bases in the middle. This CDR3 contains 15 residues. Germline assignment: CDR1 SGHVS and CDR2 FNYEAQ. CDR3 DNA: TGTGCCAGCAGCTCCCTGCGGGACCGGCCCTACGAGCAGTACTTC. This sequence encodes CASSSLRDRPYEQYF.

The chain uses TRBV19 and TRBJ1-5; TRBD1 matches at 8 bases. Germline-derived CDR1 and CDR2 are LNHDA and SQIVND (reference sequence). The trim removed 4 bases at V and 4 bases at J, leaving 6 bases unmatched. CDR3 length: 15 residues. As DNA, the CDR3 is TGTGCCAGTAGTAACACAGGGGGGATTAATCAGCCCCAGCATTTT. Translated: CASSNTGGINQPQHF. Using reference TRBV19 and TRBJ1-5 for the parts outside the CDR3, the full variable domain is DGGITQSPKYLFRKEGQNVTLSCEQNLNHDAMYWYRQDPGQGLRLIYYSQIVNDFQKGDIAEGYSVSREKKESFPLTVTSAQKNPTAFYLCASSNTGGINQPQHFGDGTRLSIL.

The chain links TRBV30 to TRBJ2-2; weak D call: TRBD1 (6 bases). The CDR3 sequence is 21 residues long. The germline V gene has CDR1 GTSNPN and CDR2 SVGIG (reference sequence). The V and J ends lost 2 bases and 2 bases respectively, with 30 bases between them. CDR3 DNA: TGTGCCTGGAGTCTAATTTGGGGAAACGACGGGACACCCCAAAACACCGGGGAGCTGTTTTTT. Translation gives CAWSLIWGNDGTPQNTGELFF.

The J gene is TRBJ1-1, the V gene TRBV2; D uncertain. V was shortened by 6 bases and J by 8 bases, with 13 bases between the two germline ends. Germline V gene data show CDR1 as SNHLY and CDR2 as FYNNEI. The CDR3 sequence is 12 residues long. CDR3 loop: CASREGRGEAFF. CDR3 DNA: TGTGCCAGCAGAGAGGGTAGAGGAGAAGCTTTCTTT.

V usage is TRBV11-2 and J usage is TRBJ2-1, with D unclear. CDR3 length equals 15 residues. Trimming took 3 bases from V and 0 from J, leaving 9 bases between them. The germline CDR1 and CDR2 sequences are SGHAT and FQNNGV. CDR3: CASSFGRSSYNEQFF. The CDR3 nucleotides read TGTGCCAGCAGCTTCGGCAGGAGCTCCTACAATGAGCAGTTCTTC.

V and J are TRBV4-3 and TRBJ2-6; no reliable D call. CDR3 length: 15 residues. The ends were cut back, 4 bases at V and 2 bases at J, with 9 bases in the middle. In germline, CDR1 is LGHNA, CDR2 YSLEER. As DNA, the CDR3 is TGCGCCAGCAGCCCAGTGTTGGCTGGGGCCAACGTCCTGACTTTC. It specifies CASSPVLAGANVLTF.

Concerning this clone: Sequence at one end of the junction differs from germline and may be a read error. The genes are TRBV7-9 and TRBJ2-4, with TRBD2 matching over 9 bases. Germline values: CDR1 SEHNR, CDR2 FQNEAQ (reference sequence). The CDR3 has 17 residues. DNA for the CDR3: TGTGCCAGCAGCTTAGCGGGGCGGGGACTAGCCACAAACATTCAGTACTTC. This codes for CASSLAGRGLATNIQYF.

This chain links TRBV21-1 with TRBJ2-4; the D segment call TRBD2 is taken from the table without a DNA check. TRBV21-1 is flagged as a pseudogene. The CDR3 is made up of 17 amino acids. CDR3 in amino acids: CASSKVDGGMDKNIQYF. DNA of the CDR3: TGTGCCAGCAGCAAAGTAGATGGGGGGATGGACAAAAACATTCAGTACTTC.

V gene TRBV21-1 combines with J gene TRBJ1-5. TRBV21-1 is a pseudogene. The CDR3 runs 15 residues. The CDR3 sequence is CASSKVSSHCQPQHF. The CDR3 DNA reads TGTGCCAGCAGCAAAGTTTCCAGTCACTGTCAGCCCCAGCATTTT.

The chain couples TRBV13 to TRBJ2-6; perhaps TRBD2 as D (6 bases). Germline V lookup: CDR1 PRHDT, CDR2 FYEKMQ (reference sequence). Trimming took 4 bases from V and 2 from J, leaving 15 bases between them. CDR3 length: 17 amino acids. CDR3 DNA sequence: TGTGCCAGCAGCTATAGCGGAACCTTCGCTGGGGCCAACGTCCTGACTTTC. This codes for CASSYSGTFAGANVLTF.

CDR3 region: CASSSGQKNTEAFF. For the CDR3, the DNA is TGTGCCAGCAGCTCGGGACAGAAAAACACTGAAGCTTTCTTT. This chain links TRBV11-2 with TRBJ1-1; 7 nucleotides align to TRBD1. CDR1 and CDR2 (germline): SGHAT, FQNNGV. The length of the CDR3 is 14 residues. V dropped 4 bases and J dropped 2; count of bases not matched to a gene: 4.

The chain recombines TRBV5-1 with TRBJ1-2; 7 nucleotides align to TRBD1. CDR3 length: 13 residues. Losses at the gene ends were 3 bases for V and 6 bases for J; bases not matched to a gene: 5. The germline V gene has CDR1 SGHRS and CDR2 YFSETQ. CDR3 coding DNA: TGCGCCAGCAGCTCGAGCAGGGGGGATGGCTACACCTTC. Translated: CASSSSRGDGYTF.

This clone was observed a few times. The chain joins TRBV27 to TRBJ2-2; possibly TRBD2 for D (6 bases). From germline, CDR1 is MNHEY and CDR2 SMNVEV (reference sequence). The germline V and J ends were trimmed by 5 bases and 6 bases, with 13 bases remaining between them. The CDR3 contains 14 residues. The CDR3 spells CASSVSGLAGELFF. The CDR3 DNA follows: TGTGCCAGCAGTGTCAGCGGGTTAGCCGGGGAGCTGTTTTTT.

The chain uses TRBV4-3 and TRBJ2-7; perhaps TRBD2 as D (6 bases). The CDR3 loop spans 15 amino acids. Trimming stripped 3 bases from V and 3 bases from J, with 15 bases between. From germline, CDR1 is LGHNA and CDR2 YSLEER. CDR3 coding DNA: TGCGCCAGCAGCCACTCCGTAGAGGGAGGCTACGAGCAGTACTTC. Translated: CASSHSVEGGYEQYF.

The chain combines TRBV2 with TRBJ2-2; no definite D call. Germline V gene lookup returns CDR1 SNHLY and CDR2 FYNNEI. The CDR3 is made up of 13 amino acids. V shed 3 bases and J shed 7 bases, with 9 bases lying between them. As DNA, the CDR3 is TGTGCCAGCAGTGACGGGCGAGGCGGGGAGCTGTTTTTT. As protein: CASSDGRGGELFF.

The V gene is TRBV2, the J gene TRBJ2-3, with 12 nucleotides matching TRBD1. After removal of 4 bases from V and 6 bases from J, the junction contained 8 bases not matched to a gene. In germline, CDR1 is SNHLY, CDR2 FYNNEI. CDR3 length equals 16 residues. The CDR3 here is CASSVRDRGLGDTQYF. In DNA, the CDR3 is TGTGCCAGCAGTGTTCGGGACAGGGGGCTCGGGGATACGCAGTATTTT.

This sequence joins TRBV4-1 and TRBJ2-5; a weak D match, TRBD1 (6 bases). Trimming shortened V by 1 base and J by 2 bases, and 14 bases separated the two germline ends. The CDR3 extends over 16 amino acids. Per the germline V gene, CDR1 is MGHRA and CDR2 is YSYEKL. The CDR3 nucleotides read TGCGCCAGCAGCCAAGGTACAGGGTTGGTGCAAGAGACCCAGTACTTC. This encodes CASSQGTGLVQETQYF.

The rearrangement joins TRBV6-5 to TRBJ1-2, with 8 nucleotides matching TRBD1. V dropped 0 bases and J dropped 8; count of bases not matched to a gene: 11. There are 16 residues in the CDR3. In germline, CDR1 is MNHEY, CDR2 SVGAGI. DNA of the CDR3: TGTGCCAGCAGTTACTCCCGGACAGGGCTTTTATCGGGCTACACCTTC. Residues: CASSYSRTGLLSGYTF.

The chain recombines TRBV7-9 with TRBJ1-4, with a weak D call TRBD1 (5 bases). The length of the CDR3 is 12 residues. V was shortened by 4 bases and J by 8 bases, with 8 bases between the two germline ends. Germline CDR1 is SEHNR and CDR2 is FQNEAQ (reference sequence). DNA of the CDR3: TGTGCCAGCAGCTCTAACAGGGAAAAACTGTTTTTT. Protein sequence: CASSSNREKLFF.

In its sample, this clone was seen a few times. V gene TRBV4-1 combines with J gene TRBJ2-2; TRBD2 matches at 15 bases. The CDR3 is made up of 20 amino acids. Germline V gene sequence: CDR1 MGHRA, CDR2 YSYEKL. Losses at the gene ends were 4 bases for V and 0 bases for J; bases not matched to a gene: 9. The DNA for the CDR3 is TGCGCCAGCAGCCCGAAAGGACTAGCGGGAGGGAACACGAACACCGGGGAGCTGTTTTTT. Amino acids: CASSPKGLAGGNTNTGELFF.